This is a list of T cell receptor beta chains from one sample in a study of blood T cell repertoires in COVID-19. TCRdb's table, derived via immunoSEQ multiplex PCR, lists solely in-frame clones and lacks some. The sample carries roughly 250,000 clones, about 90% recorded once. The source material was peripheral blood. The receptors derive from a woman aged 30 to 39 with COVID-19, enrolled during active disease. Each CDR3 is given with its conserved first and last residue.

v_gene: TRBV7-8
CDR3aa: CASSSRTGAMGYTF

v_gene: TRBV7-9
CDR3aa: CASSFPSGDEQYF

v_gene: TRBV6-5
CDR3aa: CASSLRGREGSPQHF

v_gene: TRBV7-2
CDR3aa: CASSLEGQTYNEQFF

v_gene: TRBV11-2
CDR3aa: CASSTYRDRAYEQYF

v_gene: TRBV7-2
CDR3aa: CASSDDGRGKAFF

v_gene: TRBV9
CDR3aa: CASSVEREDTIYF

v_gene: TRBV4-1
CDR3aa: CASSRTAERPYEQYF

v_gene: TRBV9
CDR3aa: CASSVSAGDTEAFF

v_gene: TRBV6-1
CDR3aa: CASSVGAYRGGETQYF

v_gene: TRBV5-6
CDR3aa: CASSLPGTGGYGYTF

v_gene: TRBV10-3
CDR3aa: CAIGQGSNYGYTF

v_gene: TRBV11-2
CDR3aa: CASSLLGTGGSPLHF

v_gene: TRBV19
CDR3aa: CASAMTANTGELFF

v_gene: TRBV2
CDR3aa: CASSVRGGEAKNIQYF

v_gene: TRBV7-2
CDR3aa: CASSFTDIGNTIYF

v_gene: TRBV6-5
CDR3aa: CASRSQGGTNEKLFF